This T cell receptor (beta chain) was recorded in a study of blood T cell repertoires in COVID-19. Study as a whole: From the United States, Italy and Spain came samples of acute and convalescent COVID-19.

Data came from immunoSEQ multiplex PCR; TCRdb stores just in-frame clones and leaves some out. The table shows about 190,000 clones, with about 88% occurring only once. Germline V gives CDR1 MDHEN, CDR2 SYDVKM. Trimming took 5 bases from V and 3 from J; bases not matched to a gene: 6. The CDR3 extends over 15 amino acids. Material for sequencing was peripheral blood. The TCR was taken from a woman in her 30s with active or convalescent COVID-19. The J gene is TRBJ2-7, the V gene TRBV28, with TRBD1 matching 11 bases. CDR3 loop: CASSVGQGGYYEQYF. CDR3 in DNA: TGTGCCAGCAGTGTGGGACAGGGGGGCTACTACGAGCAGTACTTC. Full variable domain (outside the CDR3, taken from reference TRBV28 and TRBJ2-7): DVKVTQSSRYLVKRTGEKVFLECVQDMDHENMFWYRQDPGLGLRLIYFSYDVKMKEKGDIPEGYSVSREKKERFSLILESASTNQTSMYLCASSVGQGGYYEQYFGPGTRLTVT.